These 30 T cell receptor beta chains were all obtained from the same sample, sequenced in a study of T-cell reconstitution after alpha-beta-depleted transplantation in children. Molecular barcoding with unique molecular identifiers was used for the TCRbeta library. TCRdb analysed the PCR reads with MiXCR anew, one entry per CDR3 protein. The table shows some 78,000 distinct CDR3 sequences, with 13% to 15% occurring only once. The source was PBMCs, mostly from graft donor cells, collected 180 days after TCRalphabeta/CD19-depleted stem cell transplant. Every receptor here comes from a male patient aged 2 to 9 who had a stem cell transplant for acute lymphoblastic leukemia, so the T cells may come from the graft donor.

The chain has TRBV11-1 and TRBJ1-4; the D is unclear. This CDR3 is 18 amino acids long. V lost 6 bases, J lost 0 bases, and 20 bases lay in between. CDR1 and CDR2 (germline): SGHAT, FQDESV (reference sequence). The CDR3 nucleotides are TGTGCCAGCAGTGGCAGGTCCGAGTATTTTACAACTAATGAAAAACTGTTTTTT. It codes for CASSGRSEYFTTNEKLFF.

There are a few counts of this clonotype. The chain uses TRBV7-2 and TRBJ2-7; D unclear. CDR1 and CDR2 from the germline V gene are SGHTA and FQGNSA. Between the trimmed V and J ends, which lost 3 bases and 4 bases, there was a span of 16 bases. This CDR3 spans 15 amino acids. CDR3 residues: CASSLPPWTEYEQYF. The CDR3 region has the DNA TGTGCCAGCAGCTTGCCCCCTTGGACGGAATACGAGCAGTACTTC.

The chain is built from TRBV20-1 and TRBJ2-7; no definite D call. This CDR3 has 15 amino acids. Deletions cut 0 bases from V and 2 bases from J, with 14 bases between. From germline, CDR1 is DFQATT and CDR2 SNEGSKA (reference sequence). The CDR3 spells CSARDPRANPYEQYF. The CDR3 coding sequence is TGCAGTGCTAGAGATCCCCGGGCCAACCCCTACGAGCAGTACTTC.

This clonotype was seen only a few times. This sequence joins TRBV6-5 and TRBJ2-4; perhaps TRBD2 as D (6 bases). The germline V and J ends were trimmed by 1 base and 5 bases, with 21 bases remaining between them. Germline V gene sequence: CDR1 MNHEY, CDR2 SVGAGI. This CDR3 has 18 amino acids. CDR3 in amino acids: CASSYFPRDSNHQNIQYF. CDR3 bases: TGTGCCAGCAGTTACTTTCCCCGGGACTCCAACCACCAAAACATTCAGTACTTC.

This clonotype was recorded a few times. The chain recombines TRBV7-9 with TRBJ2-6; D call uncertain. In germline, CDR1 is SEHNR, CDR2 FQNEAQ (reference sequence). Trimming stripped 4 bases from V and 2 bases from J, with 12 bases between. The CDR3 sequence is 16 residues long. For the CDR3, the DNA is TGTGCCAGCAGCTCCCCAGGTCGGACTGGGGCCAACGTCCTGACTTTC. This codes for CASSSPGRTGANVLTF.

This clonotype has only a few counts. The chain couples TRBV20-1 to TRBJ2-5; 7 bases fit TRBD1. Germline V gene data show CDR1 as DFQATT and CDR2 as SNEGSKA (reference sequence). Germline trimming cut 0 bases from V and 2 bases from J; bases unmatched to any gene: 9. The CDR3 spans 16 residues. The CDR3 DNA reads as TGCAGTGCTAGAGATCCGTGGCAGGGGGATCAAGAGACCCAGTACTTC. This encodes CSARDPWQGDQETQYF.

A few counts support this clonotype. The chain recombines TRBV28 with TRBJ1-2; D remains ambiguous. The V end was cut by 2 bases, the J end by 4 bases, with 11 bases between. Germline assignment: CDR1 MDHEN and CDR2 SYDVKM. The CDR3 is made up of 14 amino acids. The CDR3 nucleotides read TGTGCCAGCAGTTTAACCCCCAGATCCTATGGCTACACCTTC. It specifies CASSLTPRSYGYTF.

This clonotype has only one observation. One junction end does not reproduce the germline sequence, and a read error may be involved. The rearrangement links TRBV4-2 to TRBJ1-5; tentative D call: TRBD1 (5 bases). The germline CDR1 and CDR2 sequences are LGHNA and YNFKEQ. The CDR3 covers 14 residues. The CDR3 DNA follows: TGTGCCATCAGCCTGGGGACCCTCGGAGGGCCCCAGCATTTT. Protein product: CAISLGTLGGPQHF.

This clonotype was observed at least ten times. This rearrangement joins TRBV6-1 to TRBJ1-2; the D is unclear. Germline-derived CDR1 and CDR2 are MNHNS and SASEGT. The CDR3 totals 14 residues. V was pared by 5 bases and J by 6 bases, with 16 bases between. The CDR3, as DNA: TGTGCCAGCAGTCCGGACCCCCGAACGCATGGCTACACCTTC. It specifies CASSPDPRTHGYTF.

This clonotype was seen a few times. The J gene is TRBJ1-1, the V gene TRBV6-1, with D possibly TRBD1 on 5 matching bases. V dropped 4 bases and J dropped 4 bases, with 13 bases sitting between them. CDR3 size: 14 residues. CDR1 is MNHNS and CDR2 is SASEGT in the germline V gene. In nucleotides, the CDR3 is TGTGCCAGCAGTGGGGCGGAGGGGATCACTGAAGCTTTCTTT. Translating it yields CASSGAEGITEAFF.

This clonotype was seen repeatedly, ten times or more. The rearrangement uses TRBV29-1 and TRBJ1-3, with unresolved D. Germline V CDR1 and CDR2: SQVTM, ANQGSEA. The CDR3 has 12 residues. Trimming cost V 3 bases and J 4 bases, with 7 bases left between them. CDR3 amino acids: CSVDQGGNTIYF. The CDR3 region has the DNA TGCAGCGTTGACCAAGGAGGAAACACCATATATTTT.

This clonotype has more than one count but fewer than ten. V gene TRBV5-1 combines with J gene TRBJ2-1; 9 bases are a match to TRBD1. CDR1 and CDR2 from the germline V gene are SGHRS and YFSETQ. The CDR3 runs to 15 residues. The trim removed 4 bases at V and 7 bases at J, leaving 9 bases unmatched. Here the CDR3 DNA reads TGCGCCAGCAGCGCACCGGGACAGGGTGGTAATGAGCAGTTCTTC. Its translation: CASSAPGQGGNEQFF.

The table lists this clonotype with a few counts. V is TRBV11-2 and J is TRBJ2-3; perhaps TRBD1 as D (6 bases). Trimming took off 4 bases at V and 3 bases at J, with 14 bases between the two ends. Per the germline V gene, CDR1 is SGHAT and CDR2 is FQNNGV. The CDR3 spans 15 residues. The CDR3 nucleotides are TGTGCCAGCAGCTCTACGGGACACTCGACAGATACGCAGTATTTT. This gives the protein CASSSTGHSTDTQYF.

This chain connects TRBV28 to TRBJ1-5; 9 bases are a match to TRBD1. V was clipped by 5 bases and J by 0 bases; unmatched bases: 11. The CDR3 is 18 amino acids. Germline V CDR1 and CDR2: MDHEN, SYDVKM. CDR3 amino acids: CASSPWTGENYSNQPQHF. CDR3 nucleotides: TGTGCCAGCAGTCCCTGGACAGGGGAGAATTATAGCAATCAGCCCCAGCATTTT.

This CDR3 reads CASSPGVRGEKLFF. The DNA of the CDR3 is TGTGCCAGCTCACCAGGGGTACGAGGAGAAAAACTGTTTTTT. The chain couples TRBV18 to TRBJ1-4; D gene unclear. V lost 2 bases and J lost 8, with 12 bases in between. CDR3 length: 14 residues. Germline V gene data show CDR1 as KGHSH and CDR2 as LQKENI.

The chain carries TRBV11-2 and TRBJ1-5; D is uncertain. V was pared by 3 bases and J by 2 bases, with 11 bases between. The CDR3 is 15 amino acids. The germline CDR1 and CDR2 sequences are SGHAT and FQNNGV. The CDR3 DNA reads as TGTGCCAGCAGCTTCCGGAGGGAACGCAATCAGCCCCAGCATTTT. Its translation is CASSFRRERNQPQHF.

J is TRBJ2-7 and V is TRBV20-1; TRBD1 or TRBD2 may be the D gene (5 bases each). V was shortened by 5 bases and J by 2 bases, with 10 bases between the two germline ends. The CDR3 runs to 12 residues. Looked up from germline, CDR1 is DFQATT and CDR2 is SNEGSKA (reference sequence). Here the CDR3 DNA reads TGCAGTGCTGGGGGAATGACCTACGAGCAGTACTTC. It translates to CSAGGMTYEQYF.

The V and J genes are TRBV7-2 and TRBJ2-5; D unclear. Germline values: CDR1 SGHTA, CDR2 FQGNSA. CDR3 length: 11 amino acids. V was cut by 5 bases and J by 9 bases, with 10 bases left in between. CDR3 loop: CASSHKFAQYF. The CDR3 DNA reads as TGTGCCAGCAGCCACAAGTTCGCCCAGTACTTC.

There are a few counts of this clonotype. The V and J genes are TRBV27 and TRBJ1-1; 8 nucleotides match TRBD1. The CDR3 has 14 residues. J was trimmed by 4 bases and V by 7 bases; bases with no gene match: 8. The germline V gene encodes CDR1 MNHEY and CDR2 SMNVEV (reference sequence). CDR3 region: CASTRTGRGTEAFF. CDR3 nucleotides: TGTGCCAGCACCCGGACAGGGCGGGGCACTGAAGCTTTCTTT.

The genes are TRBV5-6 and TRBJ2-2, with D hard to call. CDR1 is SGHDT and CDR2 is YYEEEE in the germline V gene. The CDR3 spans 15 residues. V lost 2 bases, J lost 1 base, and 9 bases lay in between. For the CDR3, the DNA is TGTGCCAGCAGCTTACTTGACCGGAACACCGGGGAGCTGTTTTTT. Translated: CASSLLDRNTGELFF.

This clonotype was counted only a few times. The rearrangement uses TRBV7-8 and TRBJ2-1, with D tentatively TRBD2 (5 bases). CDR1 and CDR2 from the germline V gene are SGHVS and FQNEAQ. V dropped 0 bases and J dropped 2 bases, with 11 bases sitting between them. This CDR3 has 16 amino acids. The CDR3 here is CASSLAGLDPYNEQFF. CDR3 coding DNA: TGTGCCAGCAGCTTAGCCGGACTGGACCCCTACAATGAGCAGTTCTTC.

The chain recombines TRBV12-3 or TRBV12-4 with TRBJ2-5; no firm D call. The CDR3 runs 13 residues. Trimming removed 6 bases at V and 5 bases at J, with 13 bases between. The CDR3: CASRRLDWETQYF. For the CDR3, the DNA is TGTGCCAGCAGGCGACTTGATTGGGAGACCCAGTACTTC.

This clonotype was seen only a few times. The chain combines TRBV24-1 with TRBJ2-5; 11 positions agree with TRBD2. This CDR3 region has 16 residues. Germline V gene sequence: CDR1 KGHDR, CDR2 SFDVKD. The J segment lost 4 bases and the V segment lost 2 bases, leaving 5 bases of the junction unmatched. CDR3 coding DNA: TGTGCCACCAGTGATTGGGGACTAGCGGCCGGAGAGACCCAGTACTTC. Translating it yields CATSDWGLAAGETQYF.

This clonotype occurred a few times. The CDR3 protein is CASSTGSPGNTIYF. The CDR3 DNA reads TGTGCCAGCAGCACAGGGAGTCCTGGAAACACCATATATTTT. The V and J genes are TRBV6-1 and TRBJ1-3, with D possibly matching TRBD1 (6 bases). Trimming left V 6 bases short and J 2 bases short, with 11 bases between. Germline loops: CDR1 MNHNS, CDR2 SASEGT. This CDR3 region has 14 residues.

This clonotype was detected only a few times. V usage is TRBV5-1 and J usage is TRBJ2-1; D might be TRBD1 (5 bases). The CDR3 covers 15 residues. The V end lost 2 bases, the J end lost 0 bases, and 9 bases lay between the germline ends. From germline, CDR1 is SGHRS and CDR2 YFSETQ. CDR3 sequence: CASSFSRASYNEQFF. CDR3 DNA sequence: TGCGCCAGCAGCTTCTCCAGGGCCTCCTACAATGAGCAGTTCTTC.

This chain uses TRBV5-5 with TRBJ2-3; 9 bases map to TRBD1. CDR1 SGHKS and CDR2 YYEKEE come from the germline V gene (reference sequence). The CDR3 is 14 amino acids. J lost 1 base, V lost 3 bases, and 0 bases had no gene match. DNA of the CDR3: TGTGCCAGCAGCTGGACAGGGGGCACAGATACGCAGTATTTT. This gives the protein CASSWTGGTDTQYF.

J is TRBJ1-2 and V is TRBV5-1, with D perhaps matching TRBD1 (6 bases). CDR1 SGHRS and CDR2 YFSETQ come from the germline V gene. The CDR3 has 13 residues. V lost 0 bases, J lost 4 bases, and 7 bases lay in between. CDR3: CASSLDRAYGYTF. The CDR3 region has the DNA TGCGCCAGCAGCTTGGACAGGGCCTATGGCTACACCTTC.

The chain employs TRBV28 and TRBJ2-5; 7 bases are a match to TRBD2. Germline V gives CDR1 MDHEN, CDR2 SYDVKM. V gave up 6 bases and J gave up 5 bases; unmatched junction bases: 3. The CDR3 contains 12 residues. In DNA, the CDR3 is TGTGCCAGCAGGACTAGCCATGAGACCCAGTACTTC. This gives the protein CASRTSHETQYF.

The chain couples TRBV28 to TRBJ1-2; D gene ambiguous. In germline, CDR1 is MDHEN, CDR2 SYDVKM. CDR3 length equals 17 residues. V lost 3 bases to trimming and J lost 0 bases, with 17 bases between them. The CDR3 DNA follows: TGTGCCAGCAGTTTGGGCTGGCTCCGCGCGACTAACTATGGCTACACCTTC. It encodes CASSLGWLRATNYGYTF.

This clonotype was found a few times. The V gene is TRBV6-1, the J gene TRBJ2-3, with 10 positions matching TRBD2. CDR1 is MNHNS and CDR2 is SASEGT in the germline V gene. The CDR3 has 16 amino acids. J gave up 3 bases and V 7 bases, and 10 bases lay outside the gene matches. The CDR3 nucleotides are TGTGCCAGCACCCCATGGGGACTAGCGCAGACAGATACGCAGTATTTT. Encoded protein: CASTPWGLAQTDTQYF.